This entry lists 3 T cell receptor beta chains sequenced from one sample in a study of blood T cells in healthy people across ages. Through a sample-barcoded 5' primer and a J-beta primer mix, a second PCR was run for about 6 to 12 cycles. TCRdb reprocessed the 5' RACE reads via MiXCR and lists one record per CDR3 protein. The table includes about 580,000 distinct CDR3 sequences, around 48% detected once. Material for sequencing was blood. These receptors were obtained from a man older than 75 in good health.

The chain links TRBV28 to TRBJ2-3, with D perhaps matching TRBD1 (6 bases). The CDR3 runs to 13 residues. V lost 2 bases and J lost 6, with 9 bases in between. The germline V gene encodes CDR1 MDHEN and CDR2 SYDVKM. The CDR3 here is CASSLNRADTQYF. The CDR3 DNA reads TGTGCCAGCAGTTTAAACAGGGCGGATACGCAGTATTTT.

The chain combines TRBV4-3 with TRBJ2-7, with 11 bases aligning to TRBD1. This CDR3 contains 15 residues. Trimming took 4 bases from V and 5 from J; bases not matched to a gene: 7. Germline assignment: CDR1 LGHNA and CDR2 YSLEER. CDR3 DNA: TGCGCCAGCAGCCCCGGACAGGGGGCTCACCACGAGCAGTACTTC. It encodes CASSPGQGAHHEQYF.

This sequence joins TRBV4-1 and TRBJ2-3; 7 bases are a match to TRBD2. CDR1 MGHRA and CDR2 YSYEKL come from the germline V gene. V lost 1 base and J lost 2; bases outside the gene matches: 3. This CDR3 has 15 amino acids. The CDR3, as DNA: TGCGCCAGCAGCCAAGTGGGGACTAACACAGATACGCAGTATTTT. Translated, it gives CASSQVGTNTDTQYF.